This record concerns one T cell receptor beta chain sequence. The antigen remains undetermined. This entry is derived from a study of T-cell memory formation after mild COVID-19. Study conclusions and caveats: Clones shrinking between day 15 and 85 showed a balanced CD4/CD8 split, and those that grew later tilted toward CD4+.

The V segment lost 4 bases and the J segment 4 bases; nucleotides outside the gene matches: 5. Per the germline V gene, CDR1 is SGHVS and CDR2 is FNYEAQ. The CDR3 is 15 residues long. With constant-segment primers, 5'RACE yielded cDNA libraries of TCR alpha and TCR beta that carried sample barcodes and UMIs. Via MiXCR, TCRdb re-called the 5' RACE reads, giving one row per CDR3 protein. The table includes roughly 240,000 distinct CDR3 sequences, 15% to 17% detected once. This receptor was taken from an adult woman who had mild COVID-19 (a few samples of this study predate the infection). Cell type and time point are not known. The sequencing sample was made of PBMCs or a T cell subset sorted from them (not recorded which). The rearrangement uses TRBV7-6 and TRBJ1-1; TRBD1 aligns across 11 bases. CDR3 nucleotides: TGTGCCAGCAGCTCCGGGACAGGGGGAGGCACTGAAGCTTTCTTT. Protein product: CASSSGTGGGTEAFF. Filled out from reference TRBV7-6 and TRBJ1-1, the complete variable domain reads GAGVSQSPRYKVTKRGQDVALRCDPISGHVSLYWYRQALGQGPEFLTYFNYEAQQDKSGLPNDRFSAERPEGSISTLTIQRTEQRDSAMYRCASSSGTGGGTEAFFGQGTRLTVV.